The 31 T cell receptor beta chains below were found in one sample sequenced in a study of radiotherapy plus CTLA-4 blockade in lung cancer (dated by TCRdb to the late 2010s). Library generation was performed with the immunoSEQ multiplex PCR assay. TCRdb limited this immuneACCESS table to in-frame rearrangements with V and J called. A share of clones is missing; checked studies link under half to unresolved V genes, and the rest is unexplained. This sample holds about 99,000 clones; about 86% were observed only once. The biggest ten clones account for 4.9% of the sample. The sequenced sample was peripheral blood, obtained from a patient treated with radiotherapy plus ipilimumab. All receptors come from a human donor with non-small cell lung cancer that progressed on radiotherapy plus ipilimumab.

This sequence joins TRBV7-2 and TRBJ1-2; D is ambiguous. Trimming pared 2 bases from V and 2 bases from J, leaving 9 bases between. Germline V gene data show CDR1 as SGHTA and CDR2 as FQGNSA. The CDR3 sequence is 14 residues long. The chain's CDR3 is CASSLYRDNYGYTF. CDR3 coding DNA: TGTGCCAGCAGCTTATACAGAGACAACTATGGCTACACCTTC.

The genes are TRBV4-1 and TRBJ1-6, with 9 bases fitting TRBD1. V lost 1 base to trimming and J lost 7 bases; unmatched junction nucleotides: 8. CDR3 size: 17 residues. The V gene's germline CDR1 is MGHRA and CDR2 YSYEKL. The CDR3 sequence is CASSQAVTGGVNSPLHF. The CDR3 region has the DNA TGCGCCAGCAGCCAAGCTGTCACAGGGGGCGTAAATTCACCCCTCCACTTT.

This clone was picked up a small number of times. The rearrangement uses TRBV19 and TRBJ2-7; a weak D match, TRBD1 (6 bases). Trimming stripped 3 bases from V and 3 bases from J, with 6 bases between. Looked up from germline, CDR1 is LNHDA and CDR2 is SQIVND (reference sequence). The CDR3 spans 12 residues. The CDR3 loop reads CASSMTGYEQYF. The CDR3 DNA reads as TGTGCCAGTAGTATGACAGGCTACGAGCAGTACTTC.

In regard to this clone: One end of the junction is discordant with germline, which a read error may explain. CDR3 protein: CASSAQGGRLETQYF. Written as DNA, the CDR3 is TGTGCTAGCAGCGCCCAGGGCGGGAGACTAGAGACCCAGTACTTC. The chain combines TRBV7-7 with TRBJ2-5, with 7 positions matching TRBD2. The germline gives CDR1 SSHAT, CDR2 FNYEAQ (reference sequence). The CDR3 has 15 amino acids.

A single count supports this clone. V usage is TRBV2 and J usage is TRBJ1-5; TRBD1 matches 7 bases. Germline assignment: CDR1 SNHLY and CDR2 FYNNEI. This CDR3 is built from 15 residues. V gave up 5 bases and J gave up 2 bases; unmatched junction bases: 6. The CDR3 sequence: CASSMSGQGNQPQHF. In nucleotides, the CDR3 is TGTGCCAGCAGTATGAGCGGACAGGGCAATCAGCCCCAGCATTTT.

The chain has TRBV5-1 and TRBJ2-7, with TRBD2 identical over 12 bases. V was pared by 4 bases and J by 5 bases, with 4 bases of the junction left unmatched. The CDR3 has 14 residues. CDR1 and CDR2 (germline): SGHRS, YFSETQ. The DNA for the CDR3 is TGCGCCAGCAGCCAAGGACTAGCGGGGAACGAGCAGTACTTC. The encoded protein is CASSQGLAGNEQYF.

The rearrangement uses TRBV10-3 and TRBJ1-5; D gene ambiguous. The V gene lost 3 bases and the J gene lost 7 bases, with 13 bases spanning the gap. The CDR3 extends over 14 amino acids. Germline V gives CDR1 ENHRY, CDR2 SYGVKD. CDR3 sequence (DNA): TGTGCCATCAGTGATTCGACTTCAGAGCAGCCCCAGCATTTT. Residues: CAISDSTSEQPQHF.

This chain connects TRBV18 to TRBJ2-7; D gene unclear. CDR1 and CDR2 from the germline V gene are KGHSH and LQKENI. Trimming stripped 4 bases from V and 13 bases from J, with 17 bases between. The CDR3 loop spans 12 amino acids. In nucleotides, the CDR3 is TGTGCCAGCTCACGGGCTAGTGACATTGGTTACTTC. Translation: CASSRASDIGYF.

This chain joins TRBV2 and TRBJ2-2; 9 nucleotides line up with TRBD1. With V trimmed by 5 bases and J by 5 bases, 6 bases remained unmatched. The CDR3 is 15 amino acids. Germline CDR1 SNHLY, CDR2 FYNNEI. The CDR3 bases are TGTGCCAGCAGTCACAGGGGGCAGGGGACCGGGGAGCTGTTTTTT. It translates to CASSHRGQGTGELFF.

This rearrangement joins TRBV4-2 to TRBJ2-5; D perhaps matches TRBD1 (8 bases). There are 15 residues in the CDR3. V shed 4 bases and J shed 3 bases, with 15 bases lying between them. CDR1 LGHNA and CDR2 YNFKEQ come from the germline V gene. The CDR3 loop reads CASSLIQGGEETQYF. DNA of the CDR3: TGTGCCAGCAGCCTCATACAGGGGGGGGAAGAGACCCAGTACTTC.

V usage is TRBV29-1 and J usage is TRBJ2-2, with 8 bases aligning to TRBD1. This CDR3 is 15 amino acids long. CDR1 and CDR2 (germline): SQVTM, ANQGSEA. The J segment lost 1 base and the V segment lost 6 bases, leaving 7 bases of the junction unmatched. CDR3 protein: CSVKSGTGNTGELFF. CDR3 DNA sequence: TGCAGCGTCAAATCCGGGACAGGGAACACCGGGGAGCTGTTTTTT.

The J gene is TRBJ1-4, the V gene TRBV13, with unresolved D. Germline CDR1 PRHDT, CDR2 FYEKMQ (reference sequence). This CDR3 spans 14 amino acids. The ends were cut back, 5 bases at V and 3 bases at J, with 10 bases in the middle. CDR3 DNA: TGTGCCAGCAGCCAAGCGCGGTCTAATGAAAAACTGTTTTTT. Protein: CASSQARSNEKLFF.

The chain links TRBV6-5 to TRBJ1-3, with D tentatively TRBD1 (6 bases). V lost 3 bases, J lost 3 bases, and 12 bases lay in between. Looked up from germline, CDR1 is MNHEY and CDR2 is SVGAGI. This CDR3 is built from 15 residues. Written as DNA, the CDR3 is TGTGCCAGCAGTTATAAAACAGGGCTTGGAAACACCATATATTTT. This gives the protein CASSYKTGLGNTIYF.

This clone has only one observation. The chain couples TRBV29-1 to TRBJ2-2; D may be TRBD2 (6 bases). The V gene lost 3 bases and the J gene lost 0 bases, with 11 bases spanning the gap. The CDR3 has 15 residues. Germline values: CDR1 SQVTM, CDR2 ANQGSEA. CDR3 sequence reads: CSVDGSGSNTGELFF. DNA of the CDR3: TGCAGCGTTGACGGGAGCGGATCGAACACCGGGGAGCTGTTTTTT.

This clone was counted only a few times. The chain is built from TRBV6-6 and TRBJ1-5, with D unclear. Trimming pared 7 bases from V and 2 bases from J, leaving 9 bases between. Per the germline V gene, CDR1 is MNHNY and CDR2 is SVGAGI (reference sequence). The CDR3 covers 13 residues. The CDR3 bases are TGTGCCAGCACCACTCGTGGCAATCAGCCCCAGCATTTT. It is translated as CASTTRGNQPQHF.

The chain links TRBV11-3 to TRBJ2-6, with D perhaps matching TRBD1 or TRBD2 (7 bases each). The germline V gene encodes CDR1 SGHNT and CDR2 YENEEA. V dropped 5 bases and J dropped 0 bases, with 20 bases sitting between them. The CDR3 totals 19 residues. CDR3 loop: CASSPLQQGGTSGANVLTF. As DNA, the CDR3 is TGTGCCAGCAGCCCCCTTCAGCAGGGGGGGACCTCTGGGGCCAACGTCCTGACTTTC.

This chain links TRBV19 with TRBJ2-7; no firm D call. Trimming took 5 bases from V and 0 from J, leaving 8 bases between them. Germline CDR1 LNHDA, CDR2 SQIVND (reference sequence). This CDR3 comprises 13 residues. The DNA of the CDR3 is TGTGCCAGTAGTGGCGGAATCTCCTACGAGCAGTACTTC. Protein: CASSGGISYEQYF.

This chain links TRBV19 with TRBJ2-5, with D possibly TRBD2 on 6 matching bases. The CDR3 spans 14 residues. V was cut by 5 bases and J by 2 bases, with 12 bases left in between. Germline CDR1 LNHDA, CDR2 SQIVND (reference sequence). The CDR3 sequence is CASSSGGAQETQYF. Written as DNA, the CDR3 is TGTGCCAGTAGTTCGGGCGGGGCTCAAGAGACCCAGTACTTC.

The chain carries TRBV11-3 and TRBJ2-5; TRBD2 might be the D (6 bases). The CDR3 contains 15 residues. CDR1 is SGHNT, CDR2 YENEEA, per germline. The V gene lost 3 bases and the J gene lost 5 bases, with 16 bases spanning the gap. The CDR3 DNA follows: TGTGCCAGCAGCTTTGAGGGCTGGCGGGGTGAGACCCAGTACTTC. Its translation: CASSFEGWRGETQYF.

This chain links TRBV5-1 with TRBJ2-2, with D hard to call. V was cut by 4 bases and J by 4 bases, with 17 bases left in between. Per germline, CDR1 SGHRS and CDR2 YFSETQ. This CDR3 region has 16 residues. This CDR3 is CASSAGHELVTGELFF. The CDR3 DNA reads TGCGCCAGCAGCGCCGGGCACGAGCTGGTCACCGGGGAGCTGTTTTTT.

Only a few counts were recorded for this clone. CDR3 sequence (DNA): TGTGCCAGCAGCCTTGGTCTGGGGTCCGGGGAGCTGTTTTTT. It specifies CASSLGLGSGELFF. The chain combines TRBV6-5 with TRBJ2-2; D unclear. The V gene lost 6 bases and the J gene lost 6 bases, with 14 bases spanning the gap. The CDR3 extends over 14 amino acids. Germline V gives CDR1 MNHEY, CDR2 SVGAGI.

This CDR3 reads CASSVGLTGADTEAFF. CDR3 in DNA: TGTGCCAGCAGCGTAGGCTTAACAGGGGCGGACACTGAAGCTTTCTTT. This chain uses TRBV9 with TRBJ1-1; 7 bases are shared with TRBD1. This CDR3 is 16 amino acids long. Germline assignment: CDR1 SGDLS and CDR2 YYNGEE. The V and J ends lost 0 bases and 3 bases, in that order; junction bases with no gene match: 8. The complete variable domain, with remaining parts taken from reference TRBV9 and TRBJ1-1, reads DSGVTQTPKHLITATGQRVTLRCSPRSGDLSVYWYQQSLDQGLQFLIQYYNGEERAKGNILERFSAQQFPDLHSELNLSSLELGDSALYFCASSVGLTGADTEAFFGQGTRLTVV.

The chain links TRBV11-1 to TRBJ2-3; D is unresolved. V dropped 4 bases and J dropped 2 bases, with 1 base sitting between them. Germline V gives CDR1 SGHAT, CDR2 FQDESV (reference sequence). This CDR3 region has 11 residues. The DNA of the CDR3 is TGTGCCAGCAGCTACACAGATACGCAGTATTTT. The encoded protein is CASSYTDTQYF. The full variable domain, rest sourced from reference TRBV11-1 and TRBJ2-3, is EAEVAQSPRYKITEKSQAVAFWCDPISGHATLYWYRQILGQGPELLVQFQDESVVDDSQLPKDRFSAERLKGVDSTLKIQPAELGDSAMYLCASSYTDTQYFGPGTRLTVL.

The chain joins TRBV27 to TRBJ2-7, with 9 bases identical to TRBD1. Trimming at V came to 4 bases and at J to 0 bases, leaving 4 bases not matched to a gene. CDR1 and CDR2 (germline): MNHEY, SMNVEV (reference sequence). The length of the CDR3 is 15 residues. The CDR3 reads CASSSGQGISYEQYF. CDR3 coding DNA: TGTGCCAGCAGTTCCGGACAGGGGATCTCCTACGAGCAGTACTTC.

With respect to this clone: The junction shows a germline mismatch at one end, possibly a read error. This chain connects TRBV7-2 to TRBJ2-5; a weak D match, TRBD2 (7 bases). The CDR3 length is 12 residues. CDR1 SGHTA and CDR2 FQGNSA come from the germline V gene. DNA for the CDR3: TGTGCCAGCAGCCGGGTGGCGGGGGCGTACAACTTC. Translation: CASSRVAGAYNF.

The genes are TRBV6-1 and TRBJ1-2; D remains ambiguous. Trimming left V 3 bases short and J 4 bases short, with 12 bases between. This CDR3 has 14 amino acids. Germline V gene data show CDR1 as MNHNS and CDR2 as SASEGT. The chain's CDR3 is CASSERRVVYGYTF. DNA for the CDR3: TGTGCCAGCAGTGAGAGGCGGGTCGTCTATGGCTACACCTTC.

V and J are TRBV18 and TRBJ2-2; no firm D call. Germline-derived CDR1 and CDR2 are KGHSH and LQKENI. The ends were cut back, 1 base at V and 6 bases at J, with 6 bases in the middle. CDR3 length: 13 amino acids. CDR3 nucleotides: TGTGCCAGCTCACCACACCCTTCCGGGGAGCTGTTTTTT. Translation: CASSPHPSGELFF.

For the CDR3, the DNA is TGTGCCAGCACCCTAGGGGTGGATGCCTACGAGCAGTACTTC. Protein: CASTLGVDAYEQYF. The V and J genes are TRBV11-3 and TRBJ2-7; tentatively, D is TRBD1 (5 bases). Per the germline V gene, CDR1 is SGHNT and CDR2 is YENEEA. The ends were cut back, 7 bases at V and 2 bases at J, with 15 bases in the middle. This CDR3 has 14 residues.

The V and J genes are TRBV6-1 and TRBJ1-5; 11 bases are a match to TRBD1. Germline CDR1 is MNHNS and CDR2 is SASEGT. CDR3 length: 15 amino acids. Trimming at V came to 5 bases and at J to 8 bases, leaving 8 bases not matched to a gene. CDR3 loop: CASSTPGQGVKPQHF. In DNA form, the CDR3 reads TGTGCCAGCAGTACACCGGGACAGGGGGTAAAGCCCCAGCATTTT.

The rearrangement uses TRBV7-9 and TRBJ2-1; tentatively, D is TRBD2 (6 bases). CDR3 length equals 15 residues. CDR1 SEHNR and CDR2 FQNEAQ come from the germline V gene (reference sequence). The germline V and J ends were trimmed by 10 bases and 3 bases, with 19 bases remaining between them. The CDR3 DNA reads as TGTGCCACCTCCTCGGGGGAGACGTTCTACAATGAGCAGTTCTTC. This gives the protein CATSSGETFYNEQFF. Full variable domain (outside the CDR3, taken from reference TRBV7-9 and TRBJ2-1): DTGVSQNPRHKITKRGQNVTFRCDPISEHNRLYWYRQTLGQGPEFLTYFQNEAQLEKSRLLSDRFSAERPKGSFSTLEIQRTEQGDSAMYLCATSSGETFYNEQFFGPGTRLTVL.

The chain is built from TRBV6-6 and TRBJ2-1, with a possible D match to TRBD2 (6 bases). The CDR3 length is 12 residues. Germline loops: CDR1 MNHNY, CDR2 SVGAGI (reference sequence). Trimming left V 2 bases short and J 13 bases short, with 12 bases between. The CDR3: CASSYGGEEQFF. The CDR3 DNA is TGTGCCAGCAGTTACGGAGGGGAAGAACAGTTCTTC.